This is a list of T cell receptor beta chains from one sample in a study of shared clonotypes between healthy human individuals. This table comes from immunoSEQ multiplex PCR, and its TCRdb copy is limited to in-frame clones, with some not included. The table has about a million clones, 60% to 80% seen once; the top ten hold about 0.94%. The sample was memory CD4+ T cells from PBMCs. The receptor source for this set is a man aged 18 to 30 in good health. Some clones in this sample may be carry-over from other donors' samples. The CDR3 runs from the conserved cysteine through the conserved F or W. The size field is filled for only some rows; it gives once, few, many or a size class.

abundance | v_gene | CDR3aa
- | TRBV18 | CASSPPGVSDTQYF
- | TRBV6-1 | CASSKMAGGTYEQYF
- | TRBV5-8 | CASSFPGTDYGYTF
- | TRBV11-2 | CASSLDPGTTYEQYF
few | TRBV19 | CASSILSRTGDGYTF
few | TRBV28 | CASSSSRRAAYEQYF
- | TRBV11-3 | CASSTKSGNEQFF
- | TRBV7-3 | CASSLRREGWDTQYF
- | TRBV6-1 | CASSEQRGQTQYF
- | TRBV6-7 | CARRQIQETQYF
- | TRBV5-6 | CASRKQGRDEKLFF
- | TRBV6-6 | CASSYAGEETQYF
- | TRBV27 | CASSRAGGSYNEQFF
few | TRBV21-1 | CASSFLRDRRFF
- | TRBV18 | CASPLGQGASYEQYF
- | TRBV2 | CASSKEGLVLDTQYF
- | TRBV11-2 | CASSSPRLTDTQYF
once | TRBV10-1 | CASSGNPEKTDTQYF
- | TRBV2 | CASSAAGTTNEKLFF
- | TRBV15 | CATSRDSGQYYGYTF
- | TRBV7-9 | CAAGDRGSGELFF
- | TRBV2 | CASSYTGAWGNTIYF
- | TRBV6-1 | CASSGFQGEPGANVLTF
- | TRBV9 | CASSPAGTGVKGYTF
- | TRBV5-4 | CASSLEGRELFF
- | TRBV9 | CASSVGADKPRGTEAFF